This is a list of T cell receptor beta chains from one sample in a study of shared clonotypes between healthy human individuals. Here immunoSEQ multiplex PCR was the method, and the copy in TCRdb shows in-frame clones only, minus some. The sample yields 950,000 to 1,200,000 clones, approximately 77% seen once. The sample taken for sequencing was memory CD4+ T cells from PBMCs. The receptor set was obtained from a man between 18 and 29 years old in good health. Some clones in this sample may be carry-over from other donors' samples. Both conserved end residues are part of each CDR3. The D gene is left open where the match is weak. Rows give clone size only sometimes, using once, few, many, or a class for an expanded clone.

size	J	D	V	DNA	CDR3
-	TRBJ1-2	TRBD1	TRBV5-4	TGTGCCAGCAGCCTAGACAGGGACTATGGCTACACCTTC	CASSLDRDYGYTF
-	TRBJ2-3	TRBD2	TRBV13	TGTGCCAGCAGCTTGACTAGCGGAAACTTTATCACAGATACGCAGTATTTT	CASSLTSGNFITDTQYF
-	TRBJ2-1	TRBD2	TRBV5-1	TGCGCCAGCAGCTTGGGACTAGCGGGGACCGGCGAGCAGTTCTTC	CASSLGLAGTGEQFF
-	TRBJ1-5	-	TRBV5-1	TGCGCCAGCAGCCAAGAAGGCGACAGTTATCAGCCCCAGCATTTT	CASSQEGDSYQPQHF
-	TRBJ2-7	TRBD2	TRBV5-4	TGTGCCAGCAGGTCGGGGACTAGCGGGAGGGGCGAGCAGTACTTC	CASRSGTSGRGEQYF
-	TRBJ2-5	TRBD1	TRBV6-5	TGTGCCAGCAGTTACTTAGGACAGGGCCAAGAGACCCAGTACTTC	CASSYLGQGQETQYF
-	TRBJ2-1	TRBD2	TRBV7-8	TGTGCCAGCAGCTCCTTGGAGGGACTAGCGGGGTATGAGCAGTTCTTC	CASSSLEGLAGYEQFF
once	TRBJ2-2	-	TRBV7-9	TGTGCCAGCAGCCCACTCCGGGGGGCGGTTTTCTCCGGGGAGCTGTTTTTT	CASSPLRGAVFSGELFF
-	TRBJ2-7	TRBD1	TRBV28	TGTGCCAGCATGGCACCCGGGACAGGGTCCTACGAGCAGTACTTC	CASMAPGTGSYEQYF
-	TRBJ1-1	TRBD1	TRBV27	TGTGCCAGCACCCCAAACACAGGGGGCACTGAAGCTTTCTTT	CASTPNTGGTEAFF
-	TRBJ1-2	-	TRBV19	TGTGCCAGTAGTACGTCCGGGACGTCGGGCGGCTACACCTTC	CASSTSGTSGGYTF
-	TRBJ2-3	TRBD2	TRBV14	TGTGCCAGCAGCCAAGCACTAGCGGGAGTGGCGCAGTATTTT	CASSQALAGVAQYF
-	TRBJ2-7	TRBD1	TRBV2	TGTGCCAGCGGGGTGGACAGGGCCCACGAGCAGTACTTC	CASGVDRAHEQYF
-	TRBJ1-2	-	TRBV6-6	TGTGCCAGCAGTTACTCATTGAAGGGAACCTATGGCTACACCTTC	CASSYSLKGTYGYTF
-	TRBJ1-1	-	TRBV5-4	TGTGCCAGCAGCTTGGGACAGTCAAGGACTATGAACACTGAAGCTTTCTTT	CASSLGQSRTMNTEAFF
-	TRBJ2-5	-	TRBV7-2	TGTGCCAGCAGCTTAGCAGGCTCCCGTCTGGGGGAGACCCAGTACTTC	CASSLAGSRLGETQYF
-	TRBJ2-1	-	TRBV29-1	TGCAGCGTTGAAGATCCGTCGCGGACAGACGAGCAGTTCTTC	CSVEDPSRTDEQFF
-	TRBJ1-4	-	TRBV5-1	TGCGCCAGCAGCAAGGACACTATTGAAAAACTGTTTTTT	CASSKDTIEKLFF
-	TRBJ2-2	TRBD1	TRBV4-3	TGCGCCAGCAGCCAAGATGGGGGACAGACCGGGGAGCTGTTTTTT	CASSQDGGQTGELFF
many	TRBJ2-5	TRBD2	TRBV2	TGTGCCAGCAGTGGCGGGGTTAGCGGGAGGGCCAGTCAAGAGACCCAGTACTTC	CASSGGVSGRASQETQYF
-	TRBJ1-2	-	TRBV28	TGTGCCAGCAGTTCCTCCGGGTTTACAGGGTTTCACGGCTACACCTTC	CASSSSGFTGFHGYTF
-	TRBJ2-5	TRBD2	TRBV5-4	TGTGCCAGCAGCCCGCAGGGCGGGAGGGAGCAAGAGACCCAGTACTTC	CASSPQGGREQETQYF
-	TRBJ1-5	-	TRBV28	TGTGCCAGCAGTTTATTCGGGACGGTAAGTCAGCCCCAGCATTTT	CASSLFGTVSQPQHF
-	TRBJ2-7	-	TRBV6-1	TGTGCCAGCAGTGAAGCTGGGCTAGCCCTCGAGCAGTACTTC	CASSEAGLALEQYF
few	TRBJ1-5	TRBD1	TRBV2	TGTGCCAGCAGGGGTGGACAGGGGGAACAGCCCCAGCATTTT	CASRGGQGEQPQHF
-	TRBJ1-1	-	TRBV30	TGTGCCTGGAATCCCGGGCCCTCGAACACTGAAGCTTTCTTT	CAWNPGPSNTEAFF
-	TRBJ1-6	-	TRBV5-1	TGCGCCAGCAGCTTGGTGGCGAGCTCCTATAATTCACCCCTCCACTTT	CASSLVASSYNSPLHF
-	TRBJ2-3	TRBD2	TRBV28	TGTGCCAGCAGTTCCCCGAGCGGGAGAGGTACAGATACGCAGTATTTT	CASSSPSGRGTDTQYF
-	TRBJ1-3	-	TRBV7-6	TGTGCCAGCAGCCACTGGGGGGGAGTGGATGGAAACACCATATATTTT	CASSHWGGVDGNTIYF
-	TRBJ2-7	TRBD1	TRBV25-1	TGTGCCAGCCCGGACAGGGCGTATATCTACGAGCAGTACTTC	CASPDRAYIYEQYF
-	TRBJ2-4	TRBD1	TRBV2	TGTGCCAGCAGGGCAAGGACAGGGCCCAACATTCAGTACTTC	CASRARTGPNIQYF
-	TRBJ2-5	-	TRBV5-4	TGTGCCAGCAGCCCGACTAGACAGGGTGGGGGGACCCAGTACTTC	CASSPTRQGGGTQYF
few	TRBJ1-1	-	TRBV28	TGTGCCAGCATAACGGGAAACACTGAAGCTTTCTTT	CASITGNTEAFF
few	TRBJ2-3	-	TRBV7-6	TGTGCCAGCAGCTTAGTCGGGGGAAGGACAGATACGCAGTATTTT	CASSLVGGRTDTQYF
-	TRBJ2-2	TRBD2	TRBV27	TGTGCCAGCAGTCCCGGACTAGCGAGGTCGACGAACACCGGGGAGCTGTTTTTT	CASSPGLARSTNTGELFF
-	TRBJ1-2	-	TRBV19	TGTGCCAGTAGTATCAGAGGAGCTAACTATGGCTACACCTTC	CASSIRGANYGYTF